Listed below are T cell receptor beta chains from one sample, sequenced in a study of blood T cell repertoires in COVID-19. Only in-frame clones appear in the TCRdb table, and some are missing; sequencing was by immunoSEQ multiplex PCR. The sample has about 120,000 clones; 65% to 90% are singletons. Material: peripheral blood. These receptor sequences come from an elderly man with acute or convalescent COVID-19. Each CDR3 is given with its conserved first and last residue. The D gene is left open where the match is weak. A clone size is listed for some rows: how often the clone was seen (once, few, many), or a class if it is expanded.

d_gene: TRBD1
abundance: -
j_gene: TRBJ2-1
v_gene: TRBV6-2/TRBV6-3
CDR3aa: CASSYGQGDYNEQFF
CDR3nt: TGTGCCAGCAGTTACGGGCAGGGGGACTACAATGAGCAGTTCTTC

d_gene: -
abundance: -
j_gene: TRBJ2-3
v_gene: TRBV5-1
CDR3aa: CASSSAGGRGTDTQYF
CDR3nt: TGCGCCAGCAGCTCAGCAGGGGGGAGAGGCACAGATACGCAGTATTTT

d_gene: TRBD1
abundance: -
j_gene: TRBJ1-2
v_gene: TRBV28
CDR3aa: CASTPGQGAVGYTF
CDR3nt: TGTGCCAGCACCCCGGGACAGGGGGCCGTTGGCTACACCTTC

d_gene: -
abundance: -
j_gene: TRBJ2-5
v_gene: TRBV6-5
CDR3aa: CASSYSHAGGSGTQYF
CDR3nt: TGTGCCAGCAGTTACTCTCACGCAGGGGGGTCCGGGACCCAGTACTTC

d_gene: -
abundance: -
j_gene: TRBJ1-3
v_gene: TRBV9
CDR3aa: CASSPLAQGGFGNTIYF
CDR3nt: TGTGCCAGCAGCCCTCTCGCTCAGGGTGGGTTTGGAAACACCATATATTTT

d_gene: TRBD2
abundance: -
j_gene: TRBJ2-1
v_gene: TRBV10-3
CDR3aa: CAISESVAGGLYNEQFF
CDR3nt: TGTGCCATCAGTGAGTCGGTAGCGGGGGGTCTATACAATGAGCAGTTCTTC

d_gene: -
abundance: -
j_gene: TRBJ2-2
v_gene: TRBV1
CDR3aa: CTSSQGQGNTGELFF
CDR3nt: TGCACCAGCAGCCAAGGACAGGGGAACACCGGGGAGCTGTTTTTT

d_gene: -
abundance: -
j_gene: TRBJ2-3
v_gene: TRBV4-2
CDR3aa: CASSQVFEGITDTQYF
CDR3nt: TGTGCCAGCAGCCAAGTGTTTGAGGGAATTACAGATACGCAGTATTTT

d_gene: TRBD1
abundance: -
j_gene: TRBJ1-1
v_gene: TRBV19
CDR3aa: CASSQGVGAEAFF
CDR3nt: TGTGCCAGTAGCCAGGGGGTAGGGGCTGAAGCTTTCTTT

d_gene: -
abundance: -
j_gene: TRBJ2-1
v_gene: TRBV19
CDR3aa: CASSSRNEQFF
CDR3nt: TGTGCCAGTAGTTCTAGAAATGAGCAGTTCTTC

d_gene: -
abundance: -
j_gene: TRBJ2-2
v_gene: TRBV7-2
CDR3aa: CASSPGRVKGRTGELFF
CDR3nt: TGTGCCAGCAGCCCAGGTCGGGTTAAGGGGCGCACCGGGGAGCTGTTTTTT

d_gene: TRBD1
abundance: -
j_gene: TRBJ1-2
v_gene: TRBV27
CDR3aa: CASRKTGGNNYGYTF
CDR3nt: TGTGCCAGCCGAAAAACAGGGGGGAATAACTATGGCTACACCTTC

d_gene: TRBD1
abundance: -
j_gene: TRBJ1-2
v_gene: TRBV27
CDR3aa: CASSPWAGGNGYTF
CDR3nt: TGTGCCAGCAGTCCTTGGGCAGGGGGCAATGGCTACACCTTC

d_gene: -
abundance: -
j_gene: TRBJ2-1
v_gene: TRBV7-9
CDR3aa: CASTPRGGDYNEQFF
CDR3nt: TGTGCCAGCACTCCCAGGGGCGGAGACTACAATGAGCAGTTCTTC

d_gene: TRBD2
abundance: -
j_gene: TRBJ2-5
v_gene: TRBV4-3
CDR3aa: CASSQDPPTSGTETQYF
CDR3nt: TGCGCCAGCAGCCAAGATCCCCCGACTAGCGGGACGGAGACCCAGTACTTC

d_gene: TRBD1
abundance: -
j_gene: TRBJ1-1
v_gene: TRBV18
CDR3aa: CASQRGGMNTEAFF
CDR3nt: TGTGCCAGCCAAAGAGGGGGCATGAACACTGAAGCTTTCTTT

d_gene: TRBD1
abundance: -
j_gene: TRBJ1-2
v_gene: TRBV7-9
CDR3aa: CASSSSGQGGGYTF
CDR3nt: TGTGCCAGCAGCTCCTCGGGACAGGGGGGTGGCTACACCTTC

d_gene: -
abundance: -
j_gene: TRBJ2-3
v_gene: TRBV7-2
CDR3aa: CASSNSGNTDTQYF
CDR3nt: TGTGCCAGCAGCAATAGCGGCAACACAGATACGCAGTATTTT

d_gene: TRBD1
abundance: -
j_gene: TRBJ2-3
v_gene: TRBV5-6
CDR3aa: CASSITGGKSTDTQYF
CDR3nt: TGTGCCAGCAGCATTACAGGGGGCAAGAGCACAGATACGCAGTATTTT

d_gene: -
abundance: once
j_gene: TRBJ2-3
v_gene: TRBV9
CDR3aa: CASSPWDSGDLNTQYF
CDR3nt: TGTGCCAGCAGCCCTTGGGATAGCGGAGATCTTAATACGCAGTATTTT

d_gene: TRBD1
abundance: -
j_gene: TRBJ2-5
v_gene: TRBV27
CDR3aa: CASSRRQGQETQYF
CDR3nt: TGTGCCAGCAGTCGTAGACAGGGACAAGAGACCCAGTACTTC

d_gene: TRBD2
abundance: -
j_gene: TRBJ2-1
v_gene: TRBV2
CDR3aa: CASRARTSGGMNEQFF
CDR3nt: TGTGCCAGCAGGGCCCGGACTAGCGGGGGGATGAATGAGCAGTTCTTC

d_gene: TRBD2
abundance: -
j_gene: TRBJ2-7
v_gene: TRBV6-6
CDR3aa: CASSYSGNSYEQYF
CDR3nt: TGTGCCAGCAGTTACAGCGGGAACTCCTACGAGCAGTACTTC

d_gene: TRBD2
abundance: -
j_gene: TRBJ2-1
v_gene: TRBV19
CDR3aa: CASSGRTSGDDNEQFF
CDR3nt: TGTGCCAGTAGTGGAAGGACTAGCGGGGACGACAATGAGCAGTTCTTC

d_gene: -
abundance: large
j_gene: TRBJ2-3
v_gene: TRBV10-1
CDR3aa: CASSESRFTDTQYF
CDR3nt: TGCGCCAGCAGTGAGTCGAGGTTCACAGATACGCAGTATTTT

d_gene: -
abundance: -
j_gene: TRBJ1-1
v_gene: TRBV27
CDR3aa: CASSLGIHMTEAFF
CDR3nt: TGTGCCAGCAGCCTCGGGATCCATATGACTGAAGCTTTCTTT

d_gene: -
abundance: -
j_gene: TRBJ2-2
v_gene: TRBV9
CDR3aa: CASHRRDTGELFF
CDR3nt: TGTGCCTCCCACAGGAGAGACACCGGGGAGCTGTTTTTT

d_gene: -
abundance: -
j_gene: TRBJ2-3
v_gene: TRBV5-6
CDR3aa: CASSLGASGTQYF
CDR3nt: TGTGCCAGCAGCTTGGGTGCTTCAGGGACGCAGTATTTT

d_gene: -
abundance: -
j_gene: TRBJ1-3
v_gene: TRBV7-9
CDR3aa: CASSLGATDSGNTIYF
CDR3nt: TGTGCCAGCAGCTTAGGTGCGACAGACTCTGGAAACACCATATATTTT

d_gene: -
abundance: -
j_gene: TRBJ2-5
v_gene: TRBV4-2
CDR3aa: CASSPDYRGGQETQYF
CDR3nt: TGTGCCAGCAGCCCTGATTACAGGGGAGGCCAAGAGACCCAGTACTTC

d_gene: -
abundance: -
j_gene: TRBJ1-5
v_gene: TRBV18
CDR3aa: CASSQIEGLNQPQHF
CDR3nt: TGTGCCAGCTCACAGATTGAGGGTTTGAATCAGCCCCAGCATTTT

d_gene: TRBD1
abundance: -
j_gene: TRBJ2-7
v_gene: TRBV10-3
CDR3aa: CAISERTGEGEQYF
CDR3nt: TGTGCCATCAGTGAGCGGACAGGAGAGGGCGAGCAGTACTTC

d_gene: TRBD1
abundance: -
j_gene: TRBJ2-2
v_gene: TRBV25-1
CDR3aa: CASSDATGPTGELFF
CDR3nt: TGTGCCAGCAGTGATGCGACAGGGCCAACCGGGGAGCTGTTTTTT

d_gene: TRBD1
abundance: -
j_gene: TRBJ2-7
v_gene: TRBV5-1
CDR3aa: CASSSAGGEYYEQYF
CDR3nt: TGCGCCAGCAGCTCGGCAGGGGGCGAATACTACGAGCAGTACTTC

d_gene: -
abundance: -
j_gene: TRBJ1-2
v_gene: TRBV19
CDR3aa: CASKSGANNYGYTF
CDR3nt: TGTGCCAGTAAGAGCGGAGCAAATAACTATGGCTACACCTTC

d_gene: -
abundance: -
j_gene: TRBJ2-7
v_gene: TRBV11-3
CDR3aa: CASSLGASSYEQYF
CDR3nt: TGTGCCAGCAGCTTGGGGGCGAGCTCCTACGAGCAGTACTTC

d_gene: -
abundance: few
j_gene: TRBJ2-7
v_gene: TRBV28
CDR3aa: CASSALTGRSYEQYF
CDR3nt: TGTGCCAGCAGTGCCTTAACGGGGAGAAGCTACGAGCAGTACTTC

d_gene: TRBD2
abundance: -
j_gene: TRBJ2-5
v_gene: TRBV5-6
CDR3aa: CASSLGLVLEETQYF
CDR3nt: TGTGCCAGCAGCCTGGGACTAGTCTTAGAAGAGACCCAGTACTTC

d_gene: -
abundance: -
j_gene: TRBJ2-3
v_gene: TRBV15
CDR3aa: CATSMPGMSTDTQYF
CDR3nt: TGTGCCACCAGCATGCCGGGGATGAGCACAGATACGCAGTATTTT

d_gene: -
abundance: once
j_gene: TRBJ2-7
v_gene: TRBV20-1
CDR3aa: CSASPPLRYEQYF
CDR3nt: TGCAGTGCTAGTCCCCCCCTTCGCTACGAGCAGTACTTC

d_gene: -
abundance: -
j_gene: TRBJ1-2
v_gene: TRBV2
CDR3aa: CASRFRGDLYGYTF
CDR3nt: TGTGCCAGCAGGTTCCGGGGGGACCTTTATGGCTACACCTTC

d_gene: -
abundance: -
j_gene: TRBJ1-5
v_gene: TRBV6-5
CDR3aa: CASSWAGNNQPQHF
CDR3nt: TGTGCCAGCAGTTGGGCGGGGAACAATCAGCCCCAGCATTTT

d_gene: -
abundance: -
j_gene: TRBJ1-5
v_gene: TRBV5-1
CDR3aa: CASSLEAGNQPQHF
CDR3nt: TGCGCCAGCAGCTTGGAGGCGGGGAATCAGCCCCAGCATTTT

d_gene: -
abundance: once
j_gene: TRBJ2-1
v_gene: TRBV7-8
CDR3aa: CASSLVTGITYNEQFF
CDR3nt: TGTGCCAGCAGCTTAGTTACAGGGATAACCTACAATGAGCAGTTCTTC

d_gene: TRBD2
abundance: few
j_gene: TRBJ2-1
v_gene: TRBV19
CDR3aa: CASRVELAGKGSYNEQFF
CDR3nt: TGTGCCAGTAGGGTCGAGCTAGCGGGGAAAGGCTCCTACAATGAGCAGTTCTTC

d_gene: -
abundance: -
j_gene: TRBJ1-2
v_gene: TRBV5-1
CDR3aa: CASSFQTGSYGYTF
CDR3nt: TGCGCCAGCAGCTTCCAAACAGGGTCCTATGGCTACACCTTC

d_gene: -
abundance: few
j_gene: TRBJ1-1
v_gene: TRBV5-1
CDR3aa: CASSQASWAGTEAFF
CDR3nt: TGCGCCAGCAGCCAGGCAAGTTGGGCGGGCACTGAAGCTTTCTTT

d_gene: TRBD1
abundance: -
j_gene: TRBJ2-4
v_gene: TRBV10-3
CDR3aa: CAISGTGDSQNIQYF
CDR3nt: TGTGCCATCAGTGGAACAGGGGATTCACAAAACATTCAGTACTTC

d_gene: -
abundance: -
j_gene: TRBJ1-5
v_gene: TRBV15
CDR3aa: CATSRDQVTDYFNQPQHF
CDR3nt: TGTGCCACCAGCAGAGATCAAGTCACAGATTACTTCAATCAGCCCCAGCATTTT

d_gene: -
abundance: -
j_gene: TRBJ2-7
v_gene: TRBV15
CDR3aa: CATSRGGGGLLDEQYF
CDR3nt: TGTGCCACCAGCAGAGGGGGGGGCGGGCTTTTGGACGAGCAGTACTTC

d_gene: -
abundance: -
j_gene: TRBJ2-7
v_gene: TRBV2
CDR3aa: CASSVQGYEQYF
CDR3nt: TGTGCCAGCAGTGTACAGGGCTACGAGCAGTACTTC

d_gene: -
abundance: -
j_gene: TRBJ2-6
v_gene: TRBV27
CDR3aa: CASSFFSGANVLTF
CDR3nt: TGTGCCAGCAGTTTCTTCTCTGGGGCCAACGTCCTGACTTTC

d_gene: -
abundance: -
j_gene: TRBJ2-1
v_gene: TRBV7-9
CDR3aa: CASSSRVKGPPSYNEQFF
CDR3nt: TGTGCCAGCAGCTCACGCGTGAAGGGGCCACCCTCCTACAATGAGCAGTTCTTC

d_gene: -
abundance: -
j_gene: TRBJ1-2
v_gene: TRBV4-1
CDR3aa: CASSQDISGLTYGYTF
CDR3nt: TGCGCCAGCAGCCAAGATATCTCGGGACTGACCTATGGCTACACCTTC

d_gene: -
abundance: -
j_gene: TRBJ2-1
v_gene: TRBV29-1
CDR3aa: CSVDFGDEQFF
CDR3nt: TGCAGCGTGGACTTCGGGGATGAGCAGTTCTTC

d_gene: TRBD1
abundance: -
j_gene: TRBJ1-2
v_gene: TRBV10-3
CDR3aa: CAIRTGEYYGYTF
CDR3nt: TGTGCCATCAGGACAGGGGAGTACTATGGCTACACCTTC

d_gene: TRBD2
abundance: -
j_gene: TRBJ2-1
v_gene: TRBV7-6
CDR3aa: CASSLGALSGGASDEQFF
CDR3nt: TGTGCCAGCAGCTTAGGGGCCCTTAGCGGGGGGGCGAGCGATGAGCAGTTCTTC

d_gene: TRBD2
abundance: -
j_gene: TRBJ2-2
v_gene: TRBV19
CDR3aa: CASSTPSGSGTGELFF
CDR3nt: TGTGCCAGTAGTACCCCTAGCGGGAGTGGAACCGGGGAGCTGTTTTTT